This T cell receptor beta chain was observed in a study of blood T cell repertoires in COVID-19. Study processing details: Using reference gene primer amplification, nucleated cell counts were estimated. Method: immunoSEQ multiplex PCR; TCRdb's copy keeps in-frame clones and lacks some. That table furnishes V, J and clone size, whereas the DNA furnished D and trimming. In the table there are tens of thousands of clones, 80% to 90% of which are singletons. The TCR was taken from a man at least 80 years old with acute or convalescent COVID-19. Sequences were obtained from peripheral blood.

The CDR3 loop reads CASSLVQGEAFF. Here the CDR3 DNA reads TGTGCCAGCAGTTTAGTTCAGGGAGAAGCTTTCTTT. This chain joins TRBV12-3 or TRBV12-4 and TRBJ1-1; the D gene is possibly TRBD1 (5 bases). Trimming cost V 1 base and J 8 bases, with 8 bases left between them. This CDR3 has 12 residues.